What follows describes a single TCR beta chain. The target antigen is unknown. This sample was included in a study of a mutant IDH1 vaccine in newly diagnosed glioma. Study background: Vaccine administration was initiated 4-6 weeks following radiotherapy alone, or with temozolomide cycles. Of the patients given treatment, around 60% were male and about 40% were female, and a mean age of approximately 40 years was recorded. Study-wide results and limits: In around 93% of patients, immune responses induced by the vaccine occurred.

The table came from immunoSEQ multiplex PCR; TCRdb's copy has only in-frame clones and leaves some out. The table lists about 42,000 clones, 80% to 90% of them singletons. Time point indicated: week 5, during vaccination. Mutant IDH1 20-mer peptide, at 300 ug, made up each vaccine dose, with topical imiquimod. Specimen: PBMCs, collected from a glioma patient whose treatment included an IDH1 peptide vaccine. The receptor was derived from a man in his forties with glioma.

Here the CDR3 reads CASSSGQGETEAFF. The CDR3 DNA follows: TGTGCCAGCAGTTCCGGACAGGGGGAAACTGAAGCTTTCTTT. The chain joins TRBV6-5 to TRBJ1-1, with 10 positions matching TRBD1. There are 14 residues in the CDR3. In germline, CDR1 is MNHEY, CDR2 SVGAGI. J was trimmed by 5 bases and V by 4 bases; bases with no gene match: 4.